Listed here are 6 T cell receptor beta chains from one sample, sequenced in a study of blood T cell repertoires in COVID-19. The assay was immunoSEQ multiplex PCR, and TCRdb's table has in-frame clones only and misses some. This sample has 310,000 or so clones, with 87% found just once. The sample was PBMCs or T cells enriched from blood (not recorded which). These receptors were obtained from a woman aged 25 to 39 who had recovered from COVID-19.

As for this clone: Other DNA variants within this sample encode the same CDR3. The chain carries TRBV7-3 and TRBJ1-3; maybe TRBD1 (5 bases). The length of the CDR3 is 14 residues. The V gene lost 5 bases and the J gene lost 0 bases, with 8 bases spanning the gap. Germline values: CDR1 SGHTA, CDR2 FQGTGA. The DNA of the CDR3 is TGTGCCAGCAGCCCAGGGTACTCTGGAAACACCATATATTTT. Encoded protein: CASSPGYSGNTIYF.

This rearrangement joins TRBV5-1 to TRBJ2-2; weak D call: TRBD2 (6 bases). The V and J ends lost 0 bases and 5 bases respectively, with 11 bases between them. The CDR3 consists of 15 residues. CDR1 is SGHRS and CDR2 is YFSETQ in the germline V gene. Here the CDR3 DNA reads TGCGCCAGCAGCTTGGCGGGGGTGGAAACCGGGGAGCTGTTTTTT. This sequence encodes CASSLAGVETGELFF.

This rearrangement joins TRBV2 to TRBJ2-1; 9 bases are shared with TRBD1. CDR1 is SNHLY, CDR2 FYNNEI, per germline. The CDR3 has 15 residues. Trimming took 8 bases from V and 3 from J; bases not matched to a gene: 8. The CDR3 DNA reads TGTGCCAGCTCCCTCGAGGACAGGGGCTACAATGAGCAGTTCTTC. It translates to CASSLEDRGYNEQFF.

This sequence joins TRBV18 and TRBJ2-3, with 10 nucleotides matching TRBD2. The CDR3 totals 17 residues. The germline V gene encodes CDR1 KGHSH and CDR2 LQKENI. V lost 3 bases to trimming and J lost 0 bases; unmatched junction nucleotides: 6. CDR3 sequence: CASSPISGGTSTDTQYF. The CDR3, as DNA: TGTGCCAGCTCACCGATTAGCGGGGGGACTAGCACAGATACGCAGTATTTT.

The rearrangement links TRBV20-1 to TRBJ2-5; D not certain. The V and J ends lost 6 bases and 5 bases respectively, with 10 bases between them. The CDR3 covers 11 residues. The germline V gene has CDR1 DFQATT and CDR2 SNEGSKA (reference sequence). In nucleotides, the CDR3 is TGCAGTGCCGCGGCCGGGGAGACCCAGTACTTC. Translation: CSAAAGETQYF.

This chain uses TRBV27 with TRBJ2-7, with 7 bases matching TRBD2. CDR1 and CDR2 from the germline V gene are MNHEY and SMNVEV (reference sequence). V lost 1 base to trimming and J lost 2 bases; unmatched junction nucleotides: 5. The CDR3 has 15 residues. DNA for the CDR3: TGTGCCAGCAGTTTATTTCCGGGGGGAACCTACGAGCAGTACTTC. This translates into CASSLFPGGTYEQYF.